This TCR beta chain was identified in a study of T-cell memory formation after mild COVID-19. TCRdb processed the 5' RACE reads anew with MiXCR; each CDR3 protein has one entry. Here the sample spans 500,000 to 550,000 distinct CDR3 sequences, roughly 22% being singletons. This clonotype was counted at least ten times. This clonotype was sampled from an adult woman who had mild COVID-19 (a few samples of this study predate the infection). Cell type and time point are not known. The specimen was PBMCs or a T cell subset sorted from them (not recorded which).

Here the CDR3 DNA reads TGCGCCAGTGACAAGGGTGACGGGGAGCTGTTTTTT. This sequence encodes CASDKGDGELFF. This sequence joins TRBV5-1 and TRBJ2-2; unclear D gene. V lost 8 bases to trimming and J lost 7 bases, with 12 bases between them. The CDR3 runs to 12 residues. Germline lookup yields CDR1 SGHRS and CDR2 YFSETQ.